This T cell receptor (beta chain) was recorded in a study of T cell responses to AZD1222 COVID-19 vaccine. Background on the study: Whether given at about 4 or about 12 weeks, second doses were pooled. Study results and limitations: Of spike-specific TCRs, nearly half reportedly target regions left unmutated in variants. There were vaccine-associated CD4 TCRs across spike, dominant at 160-218 and 743-854. Most donors were white British, females outnumbered males, and clonal diversity was possibly underestimated.

Regarding this clone: Its antigen is not known.

The CDR3 has 12 amino acids. V lost 4 bases to trimming and J lost 5 bases, with 8 bases between them. Germline V gives CDR1 MNHEY, CDR2 SVGEGT. Profiling relied on immunoSEQ multiplex PCR, and the TCRdb table lists in-frame clones only, not all of them. The sample has roughly 160,000 clones; 75% to 90% are singletons. Here the sequenced sample was peripheral blood, taken on day 0 of AZD1222 vaccination. This chain joins TRBV6-2 or TRBV6-3 and TRBJ1-1; D gene unclear. This receptor was taken from an adult in good health. In nucleotides, the CDR3 is TGTGCCAGCAGTTTAAGGTTGACTGAAGCTTTCTTT. This gives the protein CASSLRLTEAFF.